These T cell receptor beta chains were read from a single sample in a study of blood T cell repertoires in COVID-19. Using immunoSEQ multiplex PCR, the repertoire was profiled, and TCRdb retains in-frame clones only, with some absent. The sample lists around 40,000 clones; 92% were seen once. Sample: peripheral blood. All receptors derive from a human donor in a cohort sampled during active COVID-19. The CDR3 runs from the conserved cysteine through the conserved F or W. A D gene is named only where the DNA matches it firmly. Size is omitted from some rows. Given values are once, few, many or a class for expanded clones.

v_call	clone_size	j_call	d_call	cdr3_length	cdr3_aa	cdr3_nt
TRBV7-2	once	TRBJ1-2	TRBD1	16	CASSLGGTGMGPGYTF	TGTGCCAGCAGCCTAGGGGGGACAGGAATGGGTCCGGGCTACACCTTC
TRBV28	-	TRBJ2-1	-	12	CASSLRVNEQFF	TGTGCCAGCAGTCTCCGGGTCAATGAGCAGTTCTTC
TRBV25-1	-	TRBJ2-2	TRBD1	14	CATGTVANTGELFF	TGTGCCACAGGGACAGTCGCGAACACCGGGGAGCTGTTTTTT
TRBV7-2	-	TRBJ1-2	-	12	CASSLLLRGYTF	TGTGCCAGCAGCCTTCTTCTTCGGGGCTACACCTTC
TRBV12-3/TRBV12-4	-	TRBJ1-1	TRBD1	13	CASSFDRGLGAFF	TGTGCCAGCAGTTTCGACAGGGGGCTGGGTGCTTTCTTT
TRBV28	-	TRBJ1-6	TRBD1	20	CASSSLIGQGRPSYNSPLHF	TGTGCCAGCAGTTCCCTTATTGGACAGGGGCGACCCTCCTATAATTCACCCCTCCACTTT
TRBV5-1	-	TRBJ2-7	-	12	CASSSGNYEQYF	TGCGCCAGCAGCTCAGGGAACTACGAGCAGTACTTC
TRBV15	-	TRBJ1-2	-	15	CATSRDFAPLHGYTF	TGTGCCACCAGCAGAGACTTCGCCCCCCTACATGGCTACACCTTC
TRBV2	-	TRBJ2-3	TRBD1	15	CASILEGGYTDTQYF	TGTGCCAGCATTCTAGAAGGGGGCTACACAGATACGCAGTATTTT
TRBV7-7	once	TRBJ1-4	-	17	CASSLHRAFPTNEKLFF	TGTGCTAGCAGCTTACATAGAGCCTTCCCAACTAATGAAAAACTGTTTTTT
TRBV25-1	-	TRBJ2-1	TRBD1	15	CASSPAGGAYNEQFF	TGTGCCAGCAGTCCAGCAGGGGGCGCTTACAATGAGCAGTTCTTC
TRBV5-5	-	TRBJ2-2	TRBD2	16	CASSLSTSGNTGELFF	TGTGCCAGCAGCTTGAGTACTAGCGGGAACACCGGGGAGCTGTTTTTT